Below, 32 T cell receptor beta chains from the same sample are listed, as sequenced in a study of T cell responses to AZD1222 COVID-19 vaccine. Sequenced by immunoSEQ multiplex PCR; TCRdb stores in-frame clones only, minus some. The sample yields fewer than 50,000 clones, roughly 88% seen once. Sequencing was performed on peripheral blood, taken 28 days after the second AZD1222 dose. The origin of the receptors is an adult who received the AZD1222 COVID-19 vaccine.

The rearrangement uses TRBV7-2 and TRBJ1-3, with 8 bases aligning to TRBD1. Unmatched junction bases numbered 4, after V lost 5 bases and J lost 4 bases. This CDR3 has 14 residues. Per the germline V gene, CDR1 is SGHTA and CDR2 is FQGNSA. CDR3 nucleotide sequence: TGTGCCAGCAGCCCGACAGGGGAAGGAAACACCATATATTTT. It translates to CASSPTGEGNTIYF.

The genes are TRBV6-2 or TRBV6-3 and TRBJ2-1, with 9 bases identical to TRBD2. The CDR3 has 16 amino acids. The J segment lost 7 bases and the V segment lost 0 bases, leaving 7 bases of the junction unmatched. The V gene's germline CDR1 is MNHEY and CDR2 SVGEGT. The CDR3 is CASSYSASGVRNEQFF. The CDR3 DNA follows: TGTGCCAGCAGTTACTCGGCTAGCGGGGTCAGGAATGAGCAGTTCTTC.

Of note for this clone: Other DNA sequences in this sample translate to the same CDR3. The rearrangement joins TRBV5-1 to TRBJ1-2, with a tentative D call TRBD1 (6 bases). This CDR3 has 13 amino acids. The V and J ends lost 5 bases and 7 bases respectively, with 15 bases between them. Germline V gene lookup returns CDR1 SGHRS and CDR2 YFSETQ. CDR3 sequence reads: CASSTQGAGGYTF. The CDR3 bases are TGCGCCAGCAGTACACAGGGAGCCGGTGGCTACACCTTC.

V and J are TRBV20-1 and TRBJ2-6; D not resolved. V lost 3 bases and J 2 bases, leaving 11 bases between the germline ends. Germline V gene data show CDR1 as DFQATT and CDR2 as SNEGSKA (reference sequence). The length of the CDR3 is 15 residues. This chain's CDR3 is CSASSQLAGANVLTF. The CDR3 DNA reads as TGCAGTGCTAGTTCTCAATTGGCTGGGGCCAACGTCCTGACTTTC.

This clone occurred once. The chain couples TRBV6-2 or TRBV6-3 to TRBJ1-5; D unclear. The CDR3 covers 12 residues. CDR1 is MNHEY and CDR2 is SVGEGT in the germline V gene. Trimming removed 4 bases from V and 15 bases from J, with 16 bases in between. The CDR3 DNA sequence: TGTGCCAGCAGTTTCGTTTGGGGTTCGTTGCATTTT. This sequence encodes CASSFVWGSLHF.

The CDR3 region is CASSSGLAGAPTQETQYF. CDR3 DNA sequence: TGTGCCAGCAGCTCCGGACTAGCGGGGGCCCCGACTCAAGAGACCCAGTACTTC. The chain carries TRBV11-2 and TRBJ2-5; 13 bases fit TRBD2. From germline, CDR1 is SGHAT and CDR2 FQNNGV. This CDR3 is 18 amino acids long. The J segment lost 2 bases and the V segment lost 4 bases, leaving 10 bases of the junction unmatched.

This clone was observed a few times. The rearrangement joins TRBV4-2 to TRBJ1-2; perhaps TRBD1 as D (6 bases). Deletions cut 1 base from V and 3 bases from J, with 18 bases between. CDR3 length equals 17 residues. Germline lookup yields CDR1 LGHNA and CDR2 YNFKEQ. The CDR3: CASSQGVWGAQDYGYTF. CDR3 nucleotide sequence: TGTGCCAGCAGCCAAGGTGTTTGGGGGGCGCAGGACTATGGCTACACCTTC.

This clone was picked up a small number of times. The chain joins TRBV7-2 to TRBJ2-1; 7 bases map to TRBD1. The V gene's germline CDR1 is SGHTA and CDR2 FQGNSA. CDR3 length: 16 residues. J was trimmed by 6 bases and V by 1 base; bases with no gene match: 9. The CDR3 DNA sequence: TGTGCCAGCAGCTTAGACGGATCAGGGGGTCGCAATGAGCAGTTCTTC. It yields the protein CASSLDGSGGRNEQFF.

This clone was seen a handful of times. This chain links TRBV19 with TRBJ1-2, with TRBD1 identical over 7 bases. V lost 5 bases and J lost 3; bases outside the gene matches: 6. The CDR3 spans 14 residues. Germline assignment: CDR1 LNHDA and CDR2 SQIVND (reference sequence). CDR3 protein: CASSVRGRDYGYTF. The DNA of the CDR3 is TGTGCCAGTAGTGTTAGGGGGCGCGACTATGGCTACACCTTC.

V usage is TRBV10-1 and J usage is TRBJ1-1; no reliable D call. The ends were cut back, 7 bases at V and 0 bases at J, with 9 bases in the middle. CDR3 size: 13 residues. The germline V gene encodes CDR1 WNHNN and CDR2 SYGVQD (reference sequence). CDR3 DNA sequence: TGCGCCAGCACGAAGGCCATGAACACTGAAGCTTTCTTT. This sequence encodes CASTKAMNTEAFF.

The chain employs TRBV28 and TRBJ1-3; possible D gene TRBD1, 5 bases. The CDR3 runs to 16 residues. Germline V gene lookup returns CDR1 MDHEN and CDR2 SYDVKM. Trimming removed 6 bases at V and 0 bases at J, with 15 bases between. The CDR3 nucleotides are TGTGCCAGCAGATGGACGGGACCTAACTCTGGAAACACCATATATTTT. It is translated as CASRWTGPNSGNTIYF. The whole variable domain, remainder taken from reference TRBV28 and TRBJ1-3, is DVKVTQSSRYLVKRTGEKVFLECVQDMDHENMFWYRQDPGLGLRLIYFSYDVKMKEKGDIPEGYSVSREKKERFSLILESASTNQTSMYLCASRWTGPNSGNTIYFGEGSWLTVV.

V is TRBV5-1 and J is TRBJ2-7; 8 nucleotides agree with TRBD1. The CDR3 has 16 residues. The J segment lost 0 bases and the V segment lost 4 bases, leaving 9 bases of the junction unmatched. The V gene's germline CDR1 is SGHRS and CDR2 YFSETQ. CDR3 loop: CASSEIPGQVSYEQYF. The CDR3 DNA reads TGCGCCAGCAGCGAAATACCGGGACAGGTCTCCTACGAGCAGTACTTC.

This chain joins TRBV5-6 and TRBJ2-7, with D unclear. V shed 3 bases and J shed 3 bases, with 13 bases lying between them. This CDR3 spans 14 amino acids. CDR1 is SGHDT, CDR2 YYEEEE, per germline. DNA of the CDR3: TGTGCCAGCAGCTACCCCCTGATGAGCTACGAGCAGTACTTC. Its protein is CASSYPLMSYEQYF. Full variable domain (outside the CDR3, taken from reference TRBV5-6 and TRBJ2-7): DAGVTQSPTHLIKTRGQQVTLRCSPKSGHDTVSWYQQALGQGPQFIFQYYEEEERQRGNFPDRFSGHQFPNYSSELNVNALLLGDSALYLCASSYPLMSYEQYFGPGTRLTVT.

The chain links TRBV4-3 to TRBJ1-2; D is ambiguous. The CDR3 is 14 residues long. V lost 0 bases and J lost 13, with 18 bases in between. Germline CDR1 LGHNA, CDR2 YSLEER. The CDR3: CASSQDASFLDGTF. The CDR3 nucleotides are TGCGCCAGCAGCCAAGATGCCAGTTTCTTAGATGGCACCTTC.

CDR3 sequence reads: CASSLKMGTGELFF. For the CDR3, the DNA is TGTGCCAGCAGCTTAAAAATGGGCACCGGGGAGCTGTTTTTT. This rearrangement joins TRBV7-2 to TRBJ2-2; D remains ambiguous. This CDR3 is built from 14 residues. Trimming stripped 2 bases from V and 4 bases from J, with 8 bases between. Germline V CDR1 and CDR2: SGHTA, FQGNSA.

The CDR3 nucleotides are TGTGCCAGCAGTGAAGGGAAGACTAATGAAAAACTGTTTTTT. It yields the protein CASSEGKTNEKLFF. This sequence joins TRBV2 and TRBJ1-4; D uncertain. V dropped 1 base and J dropped 2 bases, with 5 bases sitting between them. This CDR3 has 14 residues. Per germline, CDR1 SNHLY and CDR2 FYNNEI.

The rearrangement joins TRBV6-1 to TRBJ2-7; 9 bases map to TRBD2. The germline CDR1 and CDR2 sequences are MNHNS and SASEGT. The CDR3 is made up of 15 amino acids. The V gene end was trimmed by 1 base and the J gene end by 4 bases; junction bases not matched to a gene: 5. CDR3 sequence: CASSEEGSGGYEQYF. The CDR3 DNA sequence: TGTGCCAGCAGTGAAGAAGGTAGCGGGGGTTACGAGCAGTACTTC.

This clone has a handful of counts. This sequence joins TRBV7-2 and TRBJ2-5; D assignment may be TRBD1 or TRBD2 (6 bases each). Trimming cost V 1 base and J 5 bases, with 14 bases left between them. Germline loops: CDR1 SGHTA, CDR2 FQGNSA. The CDR3 sequence is 15 residues long. The chain's CDR3 is CASSLVGGGYETQYF. The CDR3 nucleotides are TGTGCCAGCAGCTTAGTGGGGGGCGGATACGAGACCCAGTACTTC.

The V gene is TRBV28, the J gene TRBJ2-7, with TRBD1 identical over 9 bases. The J segment lost 4 bases and the V segment lost 6 bases, leaving 7 bases of the junction unmatched. Germline-derived CDR1 and CDR2 are MDHEN and SYDVKM. The CDR3 length is 14 residues. DNA for the CDR3: TGTGCCAGCAGCTCGGGACAGGGTCTGTACGAGCAGTACTTC. It is translated as CASSSGQGLYEQYF. Full variable domain (outside the CDR3, taken from reference TRBV28 and TRBJ2-7): DVKVTQSSRYLVKRTGEKVFLECVQDMDHENMFWYRQDPGLGLRLIYFSYDVKMKEKGDIPEGYSVSREKKERFSLILESASTNQTSMYLCASSSGQGLYEQYFGPGTRLTVT.

V gene TRBV4-3 combines with J gene TRBJ2-7, with 7 nucleotides matching TRBD1. CDR3 length: 16 residues. V lost 0 bases to trimming and J lost 5 bases; unmatched junction nucleotides: 10. Germline V lookup: CDR1 LGHNA, CDR2 YSLEER. The CDR3 here is CASSQDVTGDSHEQYF. CDR3 bases: TGCGCCAGCAGCCAAGATGTAACAGGGGATTCCCACGAGCAGTACTTC.

The chain couples TRBV10-3 to TRBJ2-5; the match to TRBD2 covers 7 bases. V trimming: 4 bases; J trimming: 5 bases; junction bases outside the gene matches: 22. CDR3 length equals 19 residues. Looked up from germline, CDR1 is ENHRY and CDR2 is SYGVKD. The CDR3, as DNA: TGTGCCATCAGTGCTCCTATTGACGCGGGGGTTCCGGAGGGGGAGACCCAGTACTTC. Translated: CAISAPIDAGVPEGETQYF.

The DNA of the CDR3 is TGTGCCTGGAGTGTACGGAACACTGAAGCTTTCTTT. Its protein product is CAWSVRNTEAFF. This rearrangement joins TRBV30 to TRBJ1-1; D is unresolved. Germline V lookup: CDR1 GTSNPN, CDR2 SVGIG (reference sequence). The CDR3 runs to 12 residues. V gave up 0 bases and J gave up 1 base, with 3 bases separating them.

This chain connects TRBV28 to TRBJ1-6, with 10 nucleotides matching TRBD1. J was trimmed by 7 bases and V by 3 bases; bases with no gene match: 12. Germline assignment: CDR1 MDHEN and CDR2 SYDVKM. The CDR3 contains 18 residues. Here the CDR3 DNA reads TGTGCCAGCAGTTTCCCCGGGACAGGGGCTCTACGAAATTCACCCCTCCACTTT. Protein: CASSFPGTGALRNSPLHF.

This chain uses TRBV19 with TRBJ1-4, with a weak D call TRBD1 (6 bases). Looked up from germline, CDR1 is LNHDA and CDR2 is SQIVND (reference sequence). V was shortened by 4 bases and J by 5 bases, with 8 bases between the two germline ends. CDR3 length equals 13 residues. Here the CDR3 DNA reads TGTGCCAGTAGTAGCCAGGGGAATGAAAAACTGTTTTTT. Its translation: CASSSQGNEKLFF.

The chain uses TRBV29-1 and TRBJ2-3; D may be TRBD2 (6 bases). V gave up 6 bases and J gave up 3 bases, with 16 bases separating them. The CDR3 runs to 14 residues. Germline lookup yields CDR1 SQVTM and CDR2 ANQGSEA. CDR3 bases: TGCAGCGTCCTCGGTTACCGGGGGACAGATACGCAGTATTTT. The encoded protein is CSVLGYRGTDTQYF.

The V and J genes are TRBV19 and TRBJ2-7; the D gene is possibly TRBD2 (7 bases). The CDR3 covers 16 residues. The V gene lost 5 bases and the J gene lost 0 bases, with 17 bases spanning the gap. Germline V CDR1 and CDR2: LNHDA, SQIVND (reference sequence). The CDR3 DNA follows: TGTGCCAGTAGTGCCCAAAGGGGGGGTCCCTCCTACGAGCAGTACTTC. This gives the protein CASSAQRGGPSYEQYF.

This clone was found a few times. V usage is TRBV30 and J usage is TRBJ1-2, with D possibly matching TRBD1 (6 bases). Between the trimmed V and J ends, which lost 0 bases and 3 bases, there was a span of 8 bases. The CDR3 runs to 13 residues. CDR1 GTSNPN and CDR2 SVGIG come from the germline V gene (reference sequence). CDR3 region: CAWSVHRDYGYTF. The CDR3 region has the DNA TGTGCCTGGAGTGTACACAGGGACTATGGCTACACCTTC.

This rearrangement joins TRBV6-2 or TRBV6-3 to TRBJ2-7, with D tentatively TRBD1 (6 bases). The CDR3 runs to 16 residues. Germline CDR1 and CDR2: MNHEY and SVGEGT. Deletions cut 3 bases from V and 2 bases from J, with 17 bases between. The CDR3 region is CASSYEGGTVAYEQYF. The DNA for the CDR3 is TGTGCCAGCAGTTATGAAGGGGGTACCGTAGCCTACGAGCAGTACTTC.

The CDR3 DNA reads TGTGCCAGCAACAGCCCAAGCTCTGGAAACACCATATATTTT. Its protein product is CASNSPSSGNTIYF. V is TRBV2 and J is TRBJ1-3; D is ambiguous. This CDR3 region has 14 residues. The V and J ends lost 7 bases and 0 bases respectively, with 10 bases between them. Germline lookup yields CDR1 SNHLY and CDR2 FYNNEI.

V usage is TRBV18 and J usage is TRBJ1-4, with D unresolved. Trimming took off 1 base at V and 8 bases at J, with 8 bases between the two ends. The germline gives CDR1 KGHSH, CDR2 LQKENI. This CDR3 comprises 13 residues. The DNA of the CDR3 is TGTGCCAGCTCACCACACACCAGGGAAAAACTGTTTTTT. This sequence encodes CASSPHTREKLFF.

This rearrangement joins TRBV4-3 to TRBJ1-2; D remains ambiguous. The V gene's germline CDR1 is LGHNA and CDR2 YSLEER. The V and J ends lost 1 base and 4 bases respectively, with 16 bases between them. The CDR3 extends over 16 amino acids. CDR3 loop: CASSQGRSFPIYGYTF. The CDR3 bases are TGCGCCAGCAGCCAAGGCCGGAGTTTTCCCATCTATGGCTACACCTTC.

The chain has TRBV7-2 and TRBJ2-2, with D possibly TRBD2 on 6 matching bases. There are 15 residues in the CDR3. The V and J ends lost 5 bases and 9 bases respectively, with 19 bases between them. CDR1 is SGHTA, CDR2 FQGNSA, per germline. CDR3 loop: CASSDVAGIPWELFF. DNA for the CDR3: TGTGCCAGCAGCGACGTGGCGGGGATACCCTGGGAGCTGTTTTTT.